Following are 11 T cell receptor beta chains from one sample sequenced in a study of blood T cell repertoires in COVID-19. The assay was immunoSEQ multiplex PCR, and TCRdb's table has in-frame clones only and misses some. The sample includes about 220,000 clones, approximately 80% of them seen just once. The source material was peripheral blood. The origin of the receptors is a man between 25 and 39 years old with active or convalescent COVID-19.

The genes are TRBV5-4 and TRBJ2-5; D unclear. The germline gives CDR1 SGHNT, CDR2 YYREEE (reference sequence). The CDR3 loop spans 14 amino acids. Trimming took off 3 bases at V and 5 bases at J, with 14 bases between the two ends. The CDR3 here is CASSSARRPETQYF. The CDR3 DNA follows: TGTGCCAGCAGCTCCGCTAGGCGGCCGGAGACCCAGTACTTC.

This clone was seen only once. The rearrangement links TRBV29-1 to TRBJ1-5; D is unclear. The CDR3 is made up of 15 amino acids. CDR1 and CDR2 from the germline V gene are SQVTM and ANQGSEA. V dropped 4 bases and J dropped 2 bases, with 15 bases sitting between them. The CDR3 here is CSVAGGQSGNQPQHF. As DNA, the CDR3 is TGCAGCGTTGCGGGTGGCCAGAGCGGCAATCAGCCCCAGCATTTT.

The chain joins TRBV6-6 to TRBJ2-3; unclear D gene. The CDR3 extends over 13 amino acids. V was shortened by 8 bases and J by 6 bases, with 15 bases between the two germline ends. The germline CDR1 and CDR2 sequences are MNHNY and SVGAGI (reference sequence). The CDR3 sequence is CASVDSNTDTQYF. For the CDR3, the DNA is TGTGCCAGCGTTGATTCAAATACTGATACGCAGTATTTT.

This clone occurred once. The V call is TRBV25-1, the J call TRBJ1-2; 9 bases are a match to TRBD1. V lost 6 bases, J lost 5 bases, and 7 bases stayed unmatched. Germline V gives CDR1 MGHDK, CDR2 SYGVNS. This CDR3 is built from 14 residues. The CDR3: CASRRTGEGYGYTF. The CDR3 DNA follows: TGTGCCAGCAGGAGGACAGGGGAAGGGTATGGCTACACCTTC.

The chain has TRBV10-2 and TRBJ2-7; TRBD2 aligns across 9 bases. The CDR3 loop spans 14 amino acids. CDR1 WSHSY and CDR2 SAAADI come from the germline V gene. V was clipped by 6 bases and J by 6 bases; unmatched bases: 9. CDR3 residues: CASREVAGASEQYF. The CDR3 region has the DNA TGCGCCAGCAGGGAGGTAGCGGGAGCAAGCGAGCAGTACTTC.

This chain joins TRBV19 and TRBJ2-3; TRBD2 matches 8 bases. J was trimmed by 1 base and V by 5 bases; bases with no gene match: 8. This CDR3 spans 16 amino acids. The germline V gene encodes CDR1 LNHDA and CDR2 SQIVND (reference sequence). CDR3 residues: CASSVPAGGGTDTQYF. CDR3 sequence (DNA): TGTGCCAGTAGTGTCCCCGCGGGGGGCGGCACAGATACGCAGTATTTT.

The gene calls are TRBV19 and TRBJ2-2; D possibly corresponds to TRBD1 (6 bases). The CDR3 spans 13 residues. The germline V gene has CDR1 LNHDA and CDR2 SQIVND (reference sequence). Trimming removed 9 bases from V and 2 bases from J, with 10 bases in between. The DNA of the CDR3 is TGTGCCAGCCAGGGGCCCAACACCGGGGAGCTGTTTTTT. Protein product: CASQGPNTGELFF.

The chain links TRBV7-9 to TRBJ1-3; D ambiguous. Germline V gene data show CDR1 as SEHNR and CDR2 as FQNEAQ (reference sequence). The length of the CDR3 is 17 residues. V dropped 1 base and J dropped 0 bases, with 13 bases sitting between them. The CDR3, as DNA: TGTGCCAGCAGCTTAGGTCTTCTCACTTCCTCTGGAAACACCATATATTTT. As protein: CASSLGLLTSSGNTIYF.

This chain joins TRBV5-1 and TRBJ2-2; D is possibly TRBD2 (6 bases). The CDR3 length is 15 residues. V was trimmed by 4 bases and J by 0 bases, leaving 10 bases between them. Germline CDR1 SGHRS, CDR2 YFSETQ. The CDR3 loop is CASSPGTANTGELFF. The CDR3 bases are TGCGCCAGCAGCCCGGGGACTGCGAACACCGGGGAGCTGTTTTTT.

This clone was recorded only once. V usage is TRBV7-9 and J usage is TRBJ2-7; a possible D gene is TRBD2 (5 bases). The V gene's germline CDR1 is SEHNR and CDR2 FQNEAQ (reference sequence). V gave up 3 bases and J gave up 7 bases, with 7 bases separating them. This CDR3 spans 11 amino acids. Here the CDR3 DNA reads TGTGCCAGCAGCTTCCCGGGAGAGCAGTACTTC. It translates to CASSFPGEQYF.

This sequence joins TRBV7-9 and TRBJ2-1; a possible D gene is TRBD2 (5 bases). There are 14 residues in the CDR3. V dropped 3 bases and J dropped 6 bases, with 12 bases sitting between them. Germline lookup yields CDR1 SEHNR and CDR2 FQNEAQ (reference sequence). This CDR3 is CASSLRLDFNEQFF. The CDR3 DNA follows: TGTGCCAGCAGCTTGCGGCTGGACTTCAATGAGCAGTTCTTC.